The subject of this entry is one TCR beta chain. Germline loops: CDR1 LGHDT, CDR2 YNNKEL (reference sequence). Trimming took 4 bases from V and 10 from J, leaving 14 bases between them. There are 14 residues in the CDR3. Authors' processing steps: Amplification of reference gene primers was used by the study to estimate nucleated cell counts. This table comes from immunoSEQ multiplex PCR, and its TCRdb copy is limited to in-frame clones, with some not included. That table furnishes V, J and clone size, whereas the DNA furnished D and trimming. The data show some 220,000 clones, with 75% to 85% seen just once and 4.5% to 5.5% held by the top ten. The sample comes from a study of blood T cell repertoires in COVID-19. In the study overall: From the United States, Italy and Spain came samples of acute and convalescent COVID-19.

The chain combines TRBV3-1 (or the pseudogene TRBV3-2) with TRBJ1-6, with D unresolved. Sample: peripheral blood. The origin of this receptor is a man aged 45 to 65 with COVID-19, enrolled during active disease. The CDR3 DNA reads as TGTGCCAGCAGCCCTTACTCGGGTAGGTCACCCCTCCACTTT. It encodes CASSPYSGRSPLHF.